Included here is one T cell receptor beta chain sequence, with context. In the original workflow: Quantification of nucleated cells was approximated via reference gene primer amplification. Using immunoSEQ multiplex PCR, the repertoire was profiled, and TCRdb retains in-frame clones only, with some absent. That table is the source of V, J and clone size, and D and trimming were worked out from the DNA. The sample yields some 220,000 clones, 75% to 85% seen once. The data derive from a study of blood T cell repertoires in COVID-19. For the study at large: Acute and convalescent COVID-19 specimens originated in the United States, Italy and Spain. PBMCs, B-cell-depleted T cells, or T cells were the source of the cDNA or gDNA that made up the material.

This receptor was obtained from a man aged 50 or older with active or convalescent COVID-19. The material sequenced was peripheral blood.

CDR3 region: CASRQGKEETQYF. The CDR3 bases are TGTGCCAGCAGACAGGGGAAAGAGGAGACCCAGTACTTC. The chain links TRBV6-5 to TRBJ2-5; TRBD1 matches 7 bases. Germline V gene lookup returns CDR1 MNHEY and CDR2 SVGAGI. The length of the CDR3 is 13 residues. V gave up 6 bases and J gave up 5 bases; unmatched junction bases: 6.